This TCR beta chain is drawn from a study of CD8 T cells in Susac syndrome. Random hexamers were used to reverse transcribe roughly 0.5 to 1 ug of RNA. Amplification of the TCR beta CDR3 was carried out by immunoSEQ multiplex PCR, which spanned a total of 54 Vbeta and 13 Jbeta segments. TCRdb re-called the immunoSEQ multiplex PCR reads with MiXCR, one entry per CDR3 protein. This table has about 210,000 distinct CDR3 sequences, roughly 94% appearing once. Trimming at V came to 2 bases and at J to 5 bases, leaving 5 bases not matched to a gene. The CDR3 is made up of 13 amino acids. Germline V gene lookup returns CDR1 DFQATT and CDR2 SNEGSKA (reference sequence). The study sequenced TCR beta in blood CD8+ and CD4+ T cells. Controls were healthy donors chosen to match patients in age and sex.

The genes are TRBV20-1 and TRBJ1-1; 7 nucleotides agree with TRBD1. The material sequenced was CD4+ T cells from PBMCs. This TCR was sampled from a human donor in good health. The CDR3 is CSARKTGRTEAFF. The CDR3 nucleotides are TGCAGTGCTAGAAAGACAGGGAGGACTGAAGCTTTCTTT.